The 32 T cell receptor beta chains below all came from one sample that was sequenced in a study of graft-versus-host responses after intestinal transplantation (dated by TCRdb to the early 2020s). This specimen's time point label, per the study, means: cells obtained before transplantation from donor or recipient. Receptor amplification or capture employed the immunoSEQ multiplex PCR assay. TCRdb took this table from immuneACCESS and kept in-frame rearrangements with V and J called. Such tables lack part of the clones; where checked against another copy, unresolved V genes explain under half of the gap, and the rest is unexplained. In this sample the table shows about 100,000 clones, approximately 90% of which occur a single time. 5% to 6.5% of the sample goes to the ten largest clones. These TCRs are of unknown antigen specificity. The sequences come from unstimulated CD8+ T cells sorted from spleen or lymph node cells, collected before intestinal transplant. Every receptor here comes from a human donor who received an intestinal transplant.

The J gene is TRBJ1-5, the V gene TRBV7-6; possibly TRBD1 for D (6 bases). V was clipped by 1 base and J by 5 bases, with 12 bases between them. The germline CDR1 and CDR2 sequences are SGHVS and FNYEAQ. The CDR3 spans 15 residues. The CDR3 DNA reads as TGTGCCAGCAGCTTAGGCCCAGGGGACGATCAGCCCCAGCATTTT. Its translation is CASSLGPGDDQPQHF.

This clone is medium-sized. This rearrangement joins TRBV7-9 to TRBJ1-2; no reliable D call. The CDR3 totals 13 residues. The V gene's germline CDR1 is SEHNR and CDR2 FQNEAQ (reference sequence). Deletions cut 5 bases from V and 2 bases from J, with 9 bases between. CDR3 coding DNA: TGTGCCAGCAGCGGAGCTTTAAACTATGGCTACACCTTC. This translates into CASSGALNYGYTF.

The chain carries TRBV6-5 and TRBJ2-7, with 8 bases that match TRBD1. The V gene end was trimmed by 11 bases and the J gene end by 5 bases; junction bases not matched to a gene: 11. Germline V gene sequence: CDR1 MNHEY, CDR2 SVGAGI. CDR3 size: 13 residues. This chain's CDR3 is CAPPDRGEDEQYF. CDR3 DNA sequence: TGTGCCCCGCCCGACAGGGGCGAAGACGAGCAGTACTTC.

On this clone: This is likely a read error, given that the CDR3 carries no conserved phenylalanine or tryptophan at its end. Because the CDR3's place on the DNA is in doubt, the DNA is left out and the CDR3 is given as listed by TCRdb. The rearrangement uses TRBV30 and TRBJ2-7; the table calls TRBD2, which could not be checked here. The CDR3 is 13 amino acids long, termini counted. From germline, CDR1 is GTSNPN and CDR2 SVGIG (reference sequence). The CDR3 protein is CAWGGLATPTPSP.

The chain combines TRBV7-2 with TRBJ2-5; 7 bases agree with TRBD2. The V gene's germline CDR1 is SGHTA and CDR2 FQGNSA. This CDR3 is 18 amino acids long. V lost 0 bases to trimming and J lost 1 base; unmatched junction nucleotides: 11. CDR3 sequence: CASSLAWGLAVIQETQYF. The CDR3, as DNA: TGTGCCAGCAGCTTAGCGTGGGGTCTAGCGGTTATCCAAGAGACCCAGTACTTC.

The chain links TRBV29-1 to TRBJ2-7; tentatively, D is TRBD1 (5 bases). Looked up from germline, CDR1 is SQVTM and CDR2 is ANQGSEA. V was trimmed by 4 bases and J by 7 bases, leaving 17 bases between them. The CDR3 spans 13 residues. CDR3 DNA: TGCAGCGTTGGGCAGGGTTTGGCGAGAGAGCAGTACTTC. It encodes CSVGQGLAREQYF.

The genes are TRBV5-6 and TRBJ2-1; a possible D gene is TRBD2 (5 bases). The CDR3 totals 12 residues. CDR1 is SGHDT and CDR2 is YYEEEE in the germline V gene. Trimming shortened V by 3 bases and J by 7 bases, and 8 bases separated the two germline ends. CDR3 in amino acids: CASSSSGNEQFF. The CDR3 nucleotides are TGTGCCAGCAGCTCTTCGGGGAATGAGCAGTTCTTC.

The chain has TRBV15 and TRBJ2-7; D uncertain. The V end was cut by 0 bases, the J end by 2 bases, with 11 bases between. Germline V CDR1 and CDR2: LNHNV, YYDKDF (reference sequence). This CDR3 region has 15 residues. The CDR3 DNA reads TGTGCCACCAGCAGAGAAAGAGGAGACCCCTACGAGCAGTACTTC. Translation gives CATSRERGDPYEQYF. The full variable domain, its missing parts supplied by reference TRBV15 and TRBJ2-7, is DAMVIQNPRYQVTQFGKPVTLSCSQTLNHNVMYWYQQKSSQAPKLLFHYYDKDFNNEADTPDNFQSRRPNTSFCFLDIRSPGLGDTAMYLCATSRERGDPYEQYFGPGTRLTVT.

This clone was found once. The rearrangement links TRBV13 to TRBJ2-5, with 13 positions matching TRBD2. Germline CDR1 is PRHDT and CDR2 is FYEKMQ (reference sequence). Germline trimming cut 5 bases from V and 5 bases from J; bases unmatched to any gene: 17. CDR3 length: 19 residues. CDR3 nucleotide sequence: TGTGCCAGCAGCCCACAGACTAGCGGGAGGAAGGGGAAGTCGGAGACCCAGTACTTC. Translation gives CASSPQTSGRKGKSETQYF.

In this sample, this clone turned up a few times. At the DNA level, this CDR3 is encoded by other sequences in the same sample as well. The V gene is TRBV4-1, the J gene TRBJ2-7; TRBD1 aligns across 7 bases. The CDR3 spans 14 residues. With V trimmed by 1 base and J by 3 bases, 3 bases remained unmatched. Germline CDR1 MGHRA, CDR2 YSYEKL. This chain's CDR3 is CASSQATGSYEQYF. CDR3 DNA sequence: TGCGCCAGCAGCCAAGCGACAGGGAGCTACGAGCAGTACTTC.

The chain couples TRBV9 to TRBJ2-1; the D is unclear. The CDR3 totals 12 residues. Germline V gene data show CDR1 as SGDLS and CDR2 as YYNGEE. V was cut by 0 bases and J by 6 bases, with 4 bases left in between. The CDR3 nucleotides are TGTGCCAGCAGCGTAGGGACCAATGAGCAGTTCTTC. Translation: CASSVGTNEQFF.

The rearrangement joins TRBV19 to TRBJ2-7, with 8 bases that match TRBD1. The CDR3 totals 14 residues. Unmatched junction bases numbered 11, after V lost 6 bases and J lost 7 bases. Germline V CDR1 and CDR2: LNHDA, SQIVND (reference sequence). DNA of the CDR3: TGTGCCAGTAGGCCCGAGGCAGGGGGCGGGGAGCAGTACTTC. Its translation: CASRPEAGGGEQYF.

This clone appeared a few times. The CDR3 loop is CASSRDSLPEQYF. CDR3 DNA: TGTGCCAGCAGTCGCGACTCACTCCCCGAGCAGTACTTC. The V and J genes are TRBV6-6 and TRBJ2-7, with unresolved D. The CDR3 spans 13 residues. Between the trimmed V and J ends, which lost 5 bases and 6 bases, there was a span of 14 bases. The germline CDR1 and CDR2 sequences are MNHNY and SVGAGI (reference sequence).

In this sample, this clone turned up a few times. This chain links TRBV19 with TRBJ2-7, with 10 bases fitting TRBD1. V gave up 3 bases and J gave up 2 bases; unmatched junction bases: 1. The CDR3 length is 14 residues. CDR1 is LNHDA and CDR2 is SQIVND in the germline V gene (reference sequence). Here the CDR3 reads CASSIGTGAYEQYF. The DNA of the CDR3 is TGTGCCAGTAGTATCGGGACAGGGGCCTACGAGCAGTACTTC.

This clone was seen only a few times. The CDR3 sequence is CASSPGTGFEQYF. DNA for the CDR3: TGTGCCAGCAGCCCCGGAACAGGGTTCGAGCAGTACTTC. The rearrangement uses TRBV5-6 and TRBJ2-7; D perhaps matches TRBD1 (6 bases). Germline loops: CDR1 SGHDT, CDR2 YYEEEE. The CDR3 has 13 amino acids. V shed 4 bases and J shed 6 bases, with 14 bases lying between them. Supplemented by reference TRBV5-6 and TRBJ2-7, the full variable domain reads DAGVTQSPTHLIKTRGQQVTLRCSPKSGHDTVSWYQQALGQGPQFIFQYYEEEERQRGNFPDRFSGHQFPNYSSELNVNALLLGDSALYLCASSPGTGFEQYFGPGTRLTVT.

This clone was seen only a few times. The chain is built from TRBV5-5 and TRBJ2-7; TRBD1 agrees at 7 bases. J lost 0 bases, V lost 4 bases, and 4 bases had no gene match. The length of the CDR3 is 14 residues. CDR1 SGHKS and CDR2 YYEKEE come from the germline V gene (reference sequence). CDR3 loop: CASSKGQLSYEQYF. CDR3 bases: TGTGCCAGCAGCAAGGGACAGCTCTCCTACGAGCAGTACTTC.

There are a few counts of this clone. This chain links TRBV30 with TRBJ1-1, with D maybe TRBD1 (6 bases). V shed 3 bases and J shed 0 bases, with 14 bases lying between them. The CDR3 covers 15 residues. Germline values: CDR1 GTSNPN, CDR2 SVGIG (reference sequence). The CDR3 DNA follows: TGTGCCTGGAGCCGGACAGATACTATGAACACTGAAGCTTTCTTT. Translating it yields CAWSRTDTMNTEAFF.

The genes are TRBV7-4 and TRBJ2-3; 7 bases map to TRBD1. This CDR3 comprises 16 residues. V was clipped by 5 bases and J by 0 bases; unmatched bases: 8. Germline assignment: CDR1 SGHVT and CDR2 SQSDAQ. The CDR3 sequence: CASSPRQGGSTDTQYF. The DNA of the CDR3 is TGTGCCAGCAGCCCTCGACAGGGCGGTAGCACAGATACGCAGTATTTT. The full variable domain, completed using reference TRBV7-4 and TRBJ2-3, is GAGVSQSPRYKVAKRGRDVALRCDSISGHVTLYWYRQTLGQGSEVLTYSQSDAQRDKSGRPSGRFSAERPERSVSTLKIQRTEQGDSAVYLCASSPRQGGSTDTQYFGPGTRLTVL.

V is TRBV15 and J is TRBJ2-3; 13 bases align to TRBD2. The CDR3 is made up of 20 amino acids. V lost 1 base, J lost 0 bases, and 10 bases stayed unmatched. Germline V gene sequence: CDR1 LNHNV, CDR2 YYDKDF (reference sequence). CDR3 DNA: TGTGCCACCAGCAGAGTGAGACTAGCGGGAGGAGGGGGTAGCACAGATACGCAGTATTTT. Translated: CATSRVRLAGGGGSTDTQYF.

The chain links TRBV10-3 to TRBJ2-5; no clear D gene. Germline V lookup: CDR1 ENHRY, CDR2 SYGVKD. With 0 bases removed from V and 1 base from J, the gap between germline ends came to 6 bases. The CDR3 totals 14 residues. CDR3 nucleotides: TGTGCCATCAGTGAGTCCCAGCTCCAAGAGACCCAGTACTTC. This codes for CAISESQLQETQYF.

This clone came up once. This chain uses TRBV5-5 with TRBJ2-3, with D hard to call. The V gene lost 4 bases and the J gene lost 2 bases, with 8 bases spanning the gap. CDR3 length equals 13 residues. Per germline, CDR1 SGHKS and CDR2 YYEKEE (reference sequence). This CDR3 reads CASSHTDTDTQYF. DNA of the CDR3: TGTGCCAGCAGCCACACCGACACAGATACGCAGTATTTT.

This clone was seen just once. The J gene is TRBJ2-7, the V gene TRBV4-1, with TRBD2 as a possible D gene (6 bases). The CDR3 spans 14 residues. CDR1 MGHRA and CDR2 YSYEKL come from the germline V gene. V was cut by 6 bases and J by 4 bases, with 16 bases left in between. The CDR3 nucleotides are TGCGCCAGCAGTAAGTCTCGGGCGGGATACGAGCAGTACTTC. Protein: CASSKSRAGYEQYF.

The V call is TRBV6-5, the J call TRBJ2-4; 7 bases map to TRBD1. V lost 1 base, J lost 8 bases, and 8 bases stayed unmatched. CDR1 is MNHEY, CDR2 SVGAGI, per germline. CDR3 length: 15 amino acids. The CDR3 nucleotides are TGTGCCAGCAGTTACTTGGGACAGAAGGAGGACATTCAGTACTTC. Amino acid sequence: CASSYLGQKEDIQYF.

V gene TRBV10-3 combines with J gene TRBJ2-1; TRBD2 might be the D (6 bases). Between the trimmed V and J ends, which lost 10 bases and 0 bases, there was a span of 16 bases. The CDR3 is 15 residues long. From germline, CDR1 is ENHRY and CDR2 SYGVKD. Written as DNA, the CDR3 is TGTGCCACATACGGGGAGGAGAGCTCCTACAATGAGCAGTTCTTC. Protein product: CATYGEESSYNEQFF.

The chain links TRBV27 to TRBJ2-3; 11 positions match TRBD2. The CDR3 has 15 residues. Germline values: CDR1 MNHEY, CDR2 SMNVEV (reference sequence). The J segment lost 2 bases and the V segment lost 6 bases, leaving 4 bases of the junction unmatched. The CDR3 DNA reads as TGTGCCAGCAGCCTACTAGCGGGAGTCACAGATACGCAGTATTTT. This translates into CASSLLAGVTDTQYF.

This clone appeared once. This chain uses TRBV14 with TRBJ2-1; D gene unclear. V was cut by 5 bases and J by 9 bases, with 11 bases left in between. Germline CDR1 reads SGHDN; CDR2 reads FVKESK. The CDR3 totals 12 residues. This CDR3 is CASSSTGVEQFF. The CDR3, as DNA: TGTGCCAGCAGCTCCACCGGCGTTGAGCAGTTCTTC.

The chain combines TRBV7-6 with TRBJ2-5; D remains unclear. The germline gives CDR1 SGHVS, CDR2 FNYEAQ. V was shortened by 0 bases and J by 0 bases, with 8 bases between the two germline ends. The CDR3 extends over 15 amino acids. CDR3 amino acids: CASSLAFADQETQYF. DNA of the CDR3: TGTGCCAGCAGCTTAGCGTTCGCAGACCAAGAGACCCAGTACTTC.

This clone was found once. Written as DNA, the CDR3 is TGTGCCAGCAGCCTCAAAGGGTATGATTTCACAGATACGCAGTATTTT. Amino acids: CASSLKGYDFTDTQYF. The rearrangement uses TRBV21-1 and TRBJ2-3. TRBV21-1 is a pseudogene. The CDR3 has 16 amino acids.

This rearrangement joins TRBV6-1 to TRBJ2-7, with 11 positions matching TRBD2. This CDR3 has 15 amino acids. Germline assignment: CDR1 MNHNS and CDR2 SASEGT. V lost 8 bases, J lost 4 bases, and 10 bases stayed unmatched. The CDR3 sequence is CASATSGSLEYEQYF. The CDR3 nucleotides are TGTGCCAGCGCAACTAGCGGGAGTTTGGAGTACGAGCAGTACTTC.

The chain joins TRBV12-1 to TRBJ2-7; the D segment call TRBD1 is taken from the table without a DNA check. TRBV12-1 is labeled a pseudogene. The CDR3 covers 16 residues. The CDR3 region has the DNA TGTGCCAGCAGCTTTGGGGGACAGGGAAGATCCTACGAGCAGTACTTC. Protein product: CASSFGGQGRSYEQYF.

V gene TRBV5-4 combines with J gene TRBJ2-5, with 9 bases aligning to TRBD1. The DNA end lines up better with TRBJ2-7; the J call may be wrong. The CDR3 consists of 14 residues. Germline CDR1 is SGHNT and CDR2 is YYREEE (reference sequence). The CDR3 region is CASSVDRGYYEQYF. DNA of the CDR3: TGTGCCAGCAGCGTTGACAGGGGGTACTACGAGCAGTACTTC.

Note on this clone: In the same sample, other DNA sequences code for this CDR3. This rearrangement joins TRBV9 to TRBJ2-1; D unresolved. The germline V gene has CDR1 SGDLS and CDR2 YYNGEE. The V end was cut by 0 bases, the J end by 7 bases, with 5 bases between. There are 12 residues in the CDR3. The chain's CDR3 is CASSVAGNEQFF. CDR3 nucleotides: TGTGCCAGCAGCGTAGCTGGTAATGAGCAGTTCTTC.